This T cell receptor (beta chain) was profiled in a study of T cell repertoires in cytomegalovirus infection. Overall study: Matching HLA type and CMV infection were both indicated by public TCR beta signatures. Regarding the study as a whole: What dominated the ex vivo response were HLA-C-restricted CMV-specific TCR beta clonotypes. Carriers of CMV plus the relevant HLA were identified by cumulative public TCR beta family frequency.

Points on this clonotype: Its matching antigen is unknown.

MiXCR was run by TCRdb on the reads, yielding one entry per CDR3 protein. The sample yields approximately 50,000 distinct CDR3 sequences, around a fifth seen once. Germline loops: CDR1 MNHGY, CDR2 SAAAGT. Trimming shortened V by 7 bases and J by 2 bases, and 11 bases separated the two germline ends. CDR3 length: 14 amino acids. The source was CD8+ T cells from cultured PBMCs, collected from culture after CMV antigen stimulation. This rearrangement joins TRBV6-8 to TRBJ2-2; perhaps TRBD2 as D (6 bases). This receptor was taken from a human donor in good health (CMV status not recorded). Some clones in this sample may be carry-over from other donors' samples. CDR3 residues: CASKQGLNTGELFF. As DNA, the CDR3 is TGTGCCAGCAAGCAGGGACTTAACACCGGGGAGCTGTTTTTT.